Listed below are T cell receptor beta chains from one sample, sequenced in a study of vaccination and CD4 T cells after COVID-19. These TCRs are of unknown antigen specificity. TCRdb reanalysed the PCR reads using MiXCR and keeps one entry per CDR3 protein. Seen here are 15,000 to 20,000 distinct CDR3 sequences, 45% observed once, and the top ten hold around 20%. The material was CD4+ T cells from blood, cultured in vitro, obtained before SARS-CoV-2 vaccination. These receptors all come from a human donor who received a COVID-19 vaccine. Both conserved end residues are part of each CDR3. A D gene is named only where the DNA matches it firmly. Expanded clones get a size class; other rows say once, few or many, or leave the size out.

>-|-|TRBV6-4|TRBJ2-3
CASSPQGVGDGSGDTQYF
TGTGCCAGCAGTCCCCAAGGTGTCGGGGATGGGTCGGGGGATACGCAGTATTTT
>-|TRBD2|TRBV12-3/TRBV12-4|TRBJ2-3
CASRLAADTQYF
TGTGCCAGCCGACTAGCTGCAGATACGCAGTATTTT
>-|-|TRBV19|TRBJ1-5
CASSIWAQNQPQHF
TGTGCCAGTAGTATCTGGGCACAAAATCAGCCCCAGCATTTT
>-|-|TRBV19|TRBJ2-3
CASSLIQPTSTDTQYF
TGTGCCAGTAGTCTCATCCAACCGACTAGCACAGATACGCAGTATTTT
>-|TRBD2|TRBV30|TRBJ2-5
CAWSLLAGGRQETQYF
TGTGCCTGGAGCCTCCTGGCGGGGGGGCGCCAAGAGACCCAGTACTTC
>few|-|TRBV7-2|TRBJ2-3
CASSLGPRNTGTDTQYF
TGTGCCAGCAGCTTGGGACCGCGGAACACGGGCACAGATACGCAGTATTTT
>few|-|TRBV28|TRBJ2-2
CASNIPRMMNTGELFF
TGTGCCAGCAATATTCCCCGCATGATGAACACCGGGGAGCTGTTTTTT
>few|TRBD1|TRBV2|TRBJ2-1
CASREGQGANNEQFF
TGTGCCAGCAGGGAGGGACAGGGAGCAAACAATGAGCAGTTCTTC
>-|-|TRBV7-3|TRBJ1-6
CASRSDTLSSPLHF
TGTGCCAGCAGGTCAGATACGTTAAGTTCACCCCTCCACTTT
>-|-|TRBV29-1|TRBJ1-2
CSAKRANYGYTF
TGCAGCGCGAAGAGGGCGAACTATGGCTACACCTTC
>once|-|TRBV21-1|TRBJ2-3
CASSKVRGPRADTQYF
TGTGCCAGCAGCAAAGTGAGGGGGCCGAGAGCAGATACGCAGTATTTT
>-|-|TRBV7-9|TRBJ2-1
CASSPGGASYNEQFF
TGTGCCAGCAGCCCAGGGGGGGCTTCCTACAATGAGCAGTTCTTC
>few|TRBD2|TRBV11-2|TRBJ2-5
CASSPDRPLAGGTNQETQYF
TGTGCCAGCAGCCCAGATCGGCCACTAGCGGGGGGGACTAACCAAGAGACCCAGTACTTC
>-|-|TRBV19|TRBJ2-3
CASRGQTSLTDTQYF
TGTGCCAGTAGAGGACAGACTAGTCTCACAGATACGCAGTATTTT
>few|-|TRBV12-3/TRBV12-4|TRBJ2-5
CASSPGTLETQYF
TGTGCCAGCAGTCCCGGGACTTTGGAGACCCAGTACTTC
>few|-|TRBV7-3|TRBJ2-3
CASSLSGRAYSETDTQYF
TGTGCCAGCAGCTTAAGTGGCAGGGCTTACTCGGAAACAGATACGCAGTATTTT
>-|-|TRBV10-3|TRBJ1-1
CAITEGGRVGEAFF
TGTGCCATCACCGAGGGGGGGAGGGTTGGTGAAGCTTTCTTT
>-|-|TRBV7-2|TRBJ1-6
CASSLAHRGADRNSPLHF
TGTGCCAGCAGCTTAGCTCACCGGGGGGCTGATCGTAACTCACCCCTCCACTTT
>few|-|TRBV7-6|TRBJ2-7
CASSLGKGNEQYF
TGTGCCAGCAGCTTAGGTAAAGGGAACGAGCAGTACTTC
>few|TRBD2|TRBV6-1|TRBJ2-1
CASSPVAGGRNEQFF
TGTGCCAGCAGTCCCGTAGCGGGGGGGCGCAATGAGCAGTTCTTC
>-|-|TRBV6-1|TRBJ1-4
CASSGQAINEKLFF
TGTGCCAGCAGTGGACAGGCGATTAATGAAAAACTGTTTTTT
>-|-|TRBV24-1|TRBJ2-2
CATTGRENTGELFF
TGTGCCACCACAGGACGGGAGAACACCGGGGAGCTGTTTTTT
>few|TRBD1|TRBV6-5|TRBJ1-2
CASSYADRPNYGYTF
TGTGCCAGCAGTTACGCGGACAGGCCAAACTATGGCTACACCTTC
>-|-|TRBV6-1|TRBJ2-6
CASSLFSSGANVLTF
TGTGCCAGCAGCTTATTTAGCTCTGGGGCCAACGTCCTGACTTTC
>-|-|TRBV7-3|TRBJ2-5
CASSAGGREETQYF
TGTGCCAGCAGCGCCGGAGGGCGAGAAGAGACCCAGTACTTC
>few|-|TRBV7-9|TRBJ2-4
CASSLAGAAKNIQYF
TGTGCCAGCAGCTTAGCAGGGGCGGCCAAAAACATTCAGTACTTC
>few|TRBD2|TRBV2|TRBJ2-3
CASSPPISGGGTDTQYF
TGTGCCAGCAGTCCACCCATTAGCGGGGGGGGTACAGATACGCAGTATTTT
>-|TRBD1|TRBV6-5|TRBJ1-6
CASSYAPDRGYNSPLHF
TGTGCCAGCAGTTATGCCCCAGACAGGGGATATAATTCACCCCTCCACTTT